Listed below are T cell receptor beta chains from one sample, sequenced in a study of cytomegalovirus exposure and HLA in healthy donors. Some clones are missing from TCRdb's copy, which holds only in-frame ones; the method was immunoSEQ multiplex PCR. Of 100,000 to 120,000 clones in the sample, around 90% are singletons; the top ten hold around 1.9%. Sequencing was performed on PBMCs. The receptors come from a woman younger than 35 in good health and CMV-seronegative. CDR3s include the opening cysteine and the closing phenylalanine or tryptophan. The order of the fields is clone size, V gene, J gene, CDR3 length, D gene, CDR3 DNA, CDR3 protein. A D gene is named only where the DNA matches it firmly. Clone size is shown for a subset of rows, as once, few, many or a class of expanded clone.

.,TRBV19,TRBJ1-5,14,.,TGTGCCAGTAGAATCGGACAGAGCAATCAGCCCCAGCATTTT,CASRIGQSNQPQHF
.,TRBV7-2,TRBJ1-5,14,.,TGTGCCAGCAGCCAAACAGGGATCAATCAGCCCCAGCATTTT,CASSQTGINQPQHF
.,TRBV4-1,TRBJ1-1,14,TRBD1,TGCGCCAGCAGGGCTCAACAGGGGTACACTGAAGCTTTCTTT,CASRAQQGYTEAFF
once,TRBV29-1,TRBJ2-5,13,.,TGCAGCGTTCGACGCCTACGGGAAGAGACCCAGTACTTC,CSVRRLREETQYF
.,TRBV5-1,TRBJ2-3,16,TRBD2,TGCGCCAGCAGCTTTGGACTAGCGGGAGACGCAGATACGCAGTATTTT,CASSFGLAGDADTQYF
.,TRBV5-1,TRBJ2-3,14,TRBD1,TGCGCCAGCATAGCCAAGGGGGCCTTAGATACGCAGTATTTT,CASIAKGALDTQYF
.,TRBV19,TRBJ1-2,13,.,TGTGCCACCTCCGGCGGGAAAATCTATGGCTACACCTTC,CATSGGKIYGYTF
.,TRBV30,TRBJ2-3,13,.,TGTGCCTGGGTGACACCCGCCACAGATACGCAGTATTTT,CAWVTPATDTQYF
once,TRBV12-5,TRBJ2-3,19,TRBD2,TGTGCTAGTGGTTTGGTACAGGGACTAGCGGGGGATAGCACAGATACGCAGTATTTT,CASGLVQGLAGDSTDTQYF
.,TRBV6-5,TRBJ2-1,13,.,TGTGCCAGCAGTTACGGATCGGGGAATGAGCAGTTCTTC,CASSYGSGNEQFF
.,TRBV4-1,TRBJ2-5,14,.,TGCGCCAGCAGCCAACAGCAGGGGGGAGAGACCCAGTACTTC,CASSQQQGGETQYF
.,TRBV27,TRBJ2-7,13,TRBD2,TGTGCCAGCAGTTCCGGGGAGGGTTTCGAGCAGTACTTC,CASSSGEGFEQYF
once,TRBV7-2,TRBJ1-1,15,TRBD1,TGTGCCAGCAGCCCGGGACAGGGAAGGTACACTGAAGCTTTCTTT,CASSPGQGRYTEAFF
many,TRBV2,TRBJ2-7,16,.,TGTGCCAGCACCCGAAGCGGACTGCGAACCTCCTACGAGCAGTACTTC,CASTRSGLRTSYEQYF
.,TRBV9,TRBJ2-7,15,.,TGTGCCAGCAGCGTAGGGGGCGGGGCAGTTTACGAGCAGTACTTC,CASSVGGGAVYEQYF
.,TRBV10-3,TRBJ2-3,17,TRBD2,TGTGCCATCAGTGAGTCGACTGGCGGGAGGGCCAAAGATACGCAGTATTTT,CAISESTGGRAKDTQYF
.,TRBV2,TRBJ2-1,18,TRBD2,TGTGCCAGCAGTGACCTCTTACAGGCTAGCGGGGGCTTCAATGAGCAGTTCTTC,CASSDLLQASGGFNEQFF
.,TRBV7-2,TRBJ1-5,12,.,TGTGCCAGCAGCTACGGGAGGGAGCCCCAGCATTTT,CASSYGREPQHF
.,TRBV5-1,TRBJ1-4,18,.,TGCGCCAGCAGCTTACAGCCCGTGGTCGGGGGAACTAATGAAAAACTGTTTTTT,CASSLQPVVGGTNEKLFF
.,TRBV4-1,TRBJ1-2,14,.,TGCGCCAGCAGCCAACGGGAGGGAAACTATGGCTACACCTTC,CASSQREGNYGYTF
.,TRBV7-9,TRBJ1-4,15,TRBD1,TGTGCCAGCAGCGGATCACAGGGGAGGTTTGAAAAACTGTTTTTT,CASSGSQGRFEKLFF
.,TRBV18,TRBJ2-5,14,.,TGTGCCAGCTCACCACCCGGTCGCCAAGAGACCCAGTACTTC,CASSPPGRQETQYF
.,TRBV5-5,TRBJ1-1,15,.,TGTGCCAGCAGCTTGGAAGGACCGGGAGACACTGAAGCTTTCTTT,CASSLEGPGDTEAFF
.,TRBV7-3,TRBJ2-7,13,TRBD1,TGTGCCAGCAGCTTAACGACAGGGAACGAGCAGTACTTC,CASSLTTGNEQYF
.,TRBV5-1,TRBJ2-2,17,TRBD1,TGCGCCAGCAGCTTCGCTCCGACAGGGGCGAACACCGGGGAGCTGTTTTTT,CASSFAPTGANTGELFF
.,TRBV4-1,TRBJ2-2,16,.,TGCGCCAGCAGCCAGGTTACTGGGCCCCGCCGCGGGGAGCTGTTTTTT,CASSQVTGPRRGELFF
.,TRBV4-2,TRBJ1-2,15,TRBD1,TGTGCCAGCAGCAACCCGACAGGGGGCGAGAGTGGCTACACCTTC,CASSNPTGGESGYTF
.,TRBV18,TRBJ2-7,14,TRBD1,TGTGCCAGCTCACCGTGGACAGGGGGCTACGAGCAGTACTTC,CASSPWTGGYEQYF
many,TRBV28,TRBJ2-7,14,TRBD1,TGTGCCAGCAGTTTCCAGACAGGGCCCTCCGAGCAGTACTTC,CASSFQTGPSEQYF
.,TRBV5-1,TRBJ1-2,15,.,TGCGCCAGCAGCTTGGGGGCAGGGTTGGACTATGGCTACACCTTC,CASSLGAGLDYGYTF
.,TRBV27,TRBJ1-1,14,.,TGTGCCAGCAGGGTACTTCCCGGAGGGACTGAAGCTTTCTTT,CASRVLPGGTEAFF
.,TRBV7-2,TRBJ1-2,12,.,TGTGCCAGCAGCTTCAGGGGCGATGGCTACACCTTC,CASSFRGDGYTF
once,TRBV6-1,TRBJ2-5,13,.,TGTGCCACCATGAGGGCTAGCCAAGAGACCCAGTACTTC,CATMRASQETQYF
.,TRBV28,TRBJ1-3,16,.,TGTGCCAGCACCTTCCTGGAGGGATCGAGGGGAAACACCATATATTTT,CASTFLEGSRGNTIYF
.,TRBV5-4,TRBJ2-1,15,TRBD2,TGTGCCAGCAGATTCGGACTAGCGCTTGACAATGAGCAGTTCTTC,CASRFGLALDNEQFF